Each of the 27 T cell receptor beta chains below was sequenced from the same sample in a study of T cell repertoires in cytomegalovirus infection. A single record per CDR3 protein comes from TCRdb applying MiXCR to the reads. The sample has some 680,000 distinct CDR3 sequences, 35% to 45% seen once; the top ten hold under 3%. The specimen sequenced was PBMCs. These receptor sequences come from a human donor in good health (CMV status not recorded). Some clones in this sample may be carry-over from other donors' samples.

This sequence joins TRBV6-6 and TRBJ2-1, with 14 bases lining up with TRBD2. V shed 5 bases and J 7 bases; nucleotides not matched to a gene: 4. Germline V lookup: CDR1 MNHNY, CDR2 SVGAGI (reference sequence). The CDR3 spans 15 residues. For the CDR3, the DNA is TGTGCCAGCAGTGCGACTAGCGGGAGGGAAAATGAGCAGTTCTTC. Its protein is CASSATSGRENEQFF.

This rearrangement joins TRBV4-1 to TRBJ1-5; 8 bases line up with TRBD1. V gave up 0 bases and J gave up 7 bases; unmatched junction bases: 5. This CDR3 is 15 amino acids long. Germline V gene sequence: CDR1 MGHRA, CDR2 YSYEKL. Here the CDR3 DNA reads TGCGCCAGCAGCCAAGATCGACAGGGGAGGCAGCCCCAGCATTTT. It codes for CASSQDRQGRQPQHF.

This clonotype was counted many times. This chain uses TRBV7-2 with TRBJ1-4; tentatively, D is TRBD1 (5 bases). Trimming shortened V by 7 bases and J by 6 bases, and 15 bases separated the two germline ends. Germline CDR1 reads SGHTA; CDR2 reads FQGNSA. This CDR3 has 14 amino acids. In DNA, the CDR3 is TGTGCCAGCACCCGTTTGGGGCTGGATGAAAAACTGTTTTTT. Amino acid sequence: CASTRLGLDEKLFF. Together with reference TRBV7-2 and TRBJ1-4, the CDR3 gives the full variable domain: GAGVSQSPSNKVTEKGKDVELRCDPISGHTALYWYRQSLGQGLEFLIYFQGNSAPDKSGLPSDRFSAERTGGSVSTLTIQRTQQEDSAVYLCASTRLGLDEKLFFGSGTQLSVL.

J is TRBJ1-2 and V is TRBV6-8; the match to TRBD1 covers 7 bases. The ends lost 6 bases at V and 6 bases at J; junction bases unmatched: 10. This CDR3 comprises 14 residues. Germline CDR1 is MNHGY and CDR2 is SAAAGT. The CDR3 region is CASSSGRTGHGYTF. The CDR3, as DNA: TGTGCCAGCAGCTCGGGGCGGACAGGACATGGCTACACCTTC.

The CDR3 spells CASTGTRYNEQFF. CDR3 nucleotide sequence: TGTGCCAGCACCGGGACGCGGTACAATGAGCAGTTCTTC. The V and J genes are TRBV28 and TRBJ2-1; D could derive from TRBD1 or TRBD2 (5 bases each). This CDR3 is 13 amino acids long. Germline-derived CDR1 and CDR2 are MDHEN and SYDVKM. Trimming pared 7 bases from V and 4 bases from J, leaving 11 bases between.

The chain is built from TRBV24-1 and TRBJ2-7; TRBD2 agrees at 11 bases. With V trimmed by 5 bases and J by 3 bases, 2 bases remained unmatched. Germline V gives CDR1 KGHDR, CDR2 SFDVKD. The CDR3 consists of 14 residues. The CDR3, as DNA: TGTGCCACCAGTGGTACTAGCGGGAGCTACGAGCAGTACTTC. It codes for CATSGTSGSYEQYF.

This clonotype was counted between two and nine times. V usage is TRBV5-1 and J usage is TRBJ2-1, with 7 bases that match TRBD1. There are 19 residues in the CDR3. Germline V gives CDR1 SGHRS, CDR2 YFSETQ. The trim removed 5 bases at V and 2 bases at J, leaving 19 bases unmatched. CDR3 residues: CASSYDRKHRGRTYNEQFF. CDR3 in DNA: TGCGCCAGCAGTTATGATCGCAAGCACAGGGGACGAACCTACAATGAGCAGTTCTTC.

The DNA of the CDR3 is TGTGCCAGCAGCCAAAGGACTAGCGGGAGGCGCCTATCCTACGAGCAGTACTTC. Protein sequence: CASSQRTSGRRLSYEQYF. The chain is built from TRBV14 and TRBJ2-7; 14 positions match TRBD2. This CDR3 spans 18 amino acids. V trimming: 2 bases; J trimming: 1 base; junction bases outside the gene matches: 7. CDR1 SGHDN and CDR2 FVKESK come from the germline V gene.

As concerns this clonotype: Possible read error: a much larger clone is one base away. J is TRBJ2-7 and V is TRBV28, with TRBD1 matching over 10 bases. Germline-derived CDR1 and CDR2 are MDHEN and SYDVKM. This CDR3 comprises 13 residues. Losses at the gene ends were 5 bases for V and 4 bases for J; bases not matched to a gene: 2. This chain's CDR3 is CASSGTGEYEQYF. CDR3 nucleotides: TGTGCCAGCAGTGGGACAGGGGAGTACGAGCAGTACTTC.

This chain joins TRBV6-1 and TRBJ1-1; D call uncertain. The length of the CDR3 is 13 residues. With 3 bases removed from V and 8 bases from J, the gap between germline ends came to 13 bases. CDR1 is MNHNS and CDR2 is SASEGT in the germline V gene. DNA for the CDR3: TGTGCCAGCAGTGAGACCCACCGAAGGGAAGCTTTCTTT. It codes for CASSETHRREAFF.

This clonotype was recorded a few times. The CDR3 DNA follows: TGTGCCAGCAGCGGGACTAGCGGGGGAGACAATGAGCAGTTCTTC. It specifies CASSGTSGGDNEQFF. V and J are TRBV7-9 and TRBJ2-1; TRBD2 agrees at 14 bases. The CDR3 totals 15 residues. V lost 5 bases and J lost 5; bases outside the gene matches: 2. Germline CDR1 is SEHNR and CDR2 is FQNEAQ (reference sequence). The complete variable domain, with remaining parts taken from reference TRBV7-9 and TRBJ2-1, reads DTGVSQNPRHKITKRGQNVTFRCDPISEHNRLYWYRQTLGQGPEFLTYFQNEAQLEKSRLLSDRFSAERPKGSFSTLEIQRTEQGDSAMYLCASSGTSGGDNEQFFGPGTRLTVL.

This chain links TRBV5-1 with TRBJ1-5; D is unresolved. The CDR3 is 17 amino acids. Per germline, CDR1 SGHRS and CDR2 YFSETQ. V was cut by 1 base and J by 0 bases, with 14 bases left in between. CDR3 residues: CASSLRPVRDSNQPQHF. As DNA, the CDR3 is TGCGCCAGCAGCTTGCGCCCCGTTCGAGATAGCAATCAGCCCCAGCATTTT.

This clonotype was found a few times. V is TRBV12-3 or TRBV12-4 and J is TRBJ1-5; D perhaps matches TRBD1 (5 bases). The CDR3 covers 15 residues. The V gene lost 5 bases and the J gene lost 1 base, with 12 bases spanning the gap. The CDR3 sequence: CASSPQGQSNQPQHF. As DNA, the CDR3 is TGTGCCAGCAGTCCCCAGGGCCAGAGCAATCAGCCCCAGCATTTT.

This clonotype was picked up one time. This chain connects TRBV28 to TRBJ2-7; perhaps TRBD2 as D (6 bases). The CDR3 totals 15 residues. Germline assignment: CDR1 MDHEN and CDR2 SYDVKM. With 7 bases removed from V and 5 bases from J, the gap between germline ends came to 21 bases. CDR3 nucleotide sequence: TGTGCCAGCACCCCTCCCGGCCCTAGCGCGGACGAGCAGTACTTC. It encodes CASTPPGPSADEQYF.

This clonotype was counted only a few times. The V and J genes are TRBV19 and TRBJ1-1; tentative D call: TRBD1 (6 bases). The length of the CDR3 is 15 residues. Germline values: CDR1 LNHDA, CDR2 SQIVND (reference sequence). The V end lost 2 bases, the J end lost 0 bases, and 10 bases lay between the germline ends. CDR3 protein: CASSIQGFMNTEAFF. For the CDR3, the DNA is TGTGCCAGTAGTATACAGGGGTTCATGAACACTGAAGCTTTCTTT.

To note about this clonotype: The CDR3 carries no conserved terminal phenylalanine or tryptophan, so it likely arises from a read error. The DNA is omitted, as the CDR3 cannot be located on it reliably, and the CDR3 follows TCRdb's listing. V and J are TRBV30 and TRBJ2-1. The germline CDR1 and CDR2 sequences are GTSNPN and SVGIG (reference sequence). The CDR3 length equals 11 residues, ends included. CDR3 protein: CAWDQHNEQLL.

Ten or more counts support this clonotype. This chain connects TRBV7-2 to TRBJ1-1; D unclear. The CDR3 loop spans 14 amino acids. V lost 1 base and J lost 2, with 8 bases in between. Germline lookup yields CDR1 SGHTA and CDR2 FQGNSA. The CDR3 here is CASSLGVRNTEAFF. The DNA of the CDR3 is TGTGCCAGCAGCTTAGGTGTGAGAAACACTGAAGCTTTCTTT.

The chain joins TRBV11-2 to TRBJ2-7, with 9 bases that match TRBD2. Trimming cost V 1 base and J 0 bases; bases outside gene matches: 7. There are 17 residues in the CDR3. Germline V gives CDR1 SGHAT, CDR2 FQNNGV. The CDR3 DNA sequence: TGTGCCAGCAGCTTAGGAGGAGTAGCGGGGGACTCCTACGAGCAGTACTTC. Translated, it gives CASSLGGVAGDSYEQYF.

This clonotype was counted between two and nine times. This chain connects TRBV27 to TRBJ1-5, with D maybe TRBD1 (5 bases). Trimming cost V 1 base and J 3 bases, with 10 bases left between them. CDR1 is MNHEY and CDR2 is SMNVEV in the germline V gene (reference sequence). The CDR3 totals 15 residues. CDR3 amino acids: CASSLFSGYNQPQHF. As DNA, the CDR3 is TGTGCCAGCAGTTTATTTTCAGGGTACAATCAGCCCCAGCATTTT.

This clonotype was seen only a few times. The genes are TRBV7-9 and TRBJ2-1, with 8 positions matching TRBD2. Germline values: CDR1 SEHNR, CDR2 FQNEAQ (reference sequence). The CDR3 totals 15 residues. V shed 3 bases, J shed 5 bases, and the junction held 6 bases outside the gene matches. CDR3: CASSLRRGADNEQFF. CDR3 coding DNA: TGTGCCAGCAGCTTGCGGCGGGGGGCGGACAATGAGCAGTTCTTC.

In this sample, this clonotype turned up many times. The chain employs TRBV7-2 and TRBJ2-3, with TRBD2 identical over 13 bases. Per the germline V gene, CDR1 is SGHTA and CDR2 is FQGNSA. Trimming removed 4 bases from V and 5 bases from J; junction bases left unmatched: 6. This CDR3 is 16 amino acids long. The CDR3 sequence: CASSSTSGRWLDTQYF. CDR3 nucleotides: TGTGCCAGCAGCTCGACTAGCGGGAGGTGGTTAGATACGCAGTATTTT.

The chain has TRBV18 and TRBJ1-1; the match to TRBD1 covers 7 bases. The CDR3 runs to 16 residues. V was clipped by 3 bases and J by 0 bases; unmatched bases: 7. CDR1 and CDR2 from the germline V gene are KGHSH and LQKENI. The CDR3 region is CASSPLAGGMNTEAFF. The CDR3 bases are TGTGCCAGCTCACCGCTGGCAGGGGGAATGAACACTGAAGCTTTCTTT.

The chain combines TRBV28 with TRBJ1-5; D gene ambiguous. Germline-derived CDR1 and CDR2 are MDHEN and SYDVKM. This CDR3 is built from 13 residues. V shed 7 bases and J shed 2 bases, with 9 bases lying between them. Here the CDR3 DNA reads TGTGCCAGCAAAAGTGTGGGCAATCAGCCCCAGCATTTT. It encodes CASKSVGNQPQHF.

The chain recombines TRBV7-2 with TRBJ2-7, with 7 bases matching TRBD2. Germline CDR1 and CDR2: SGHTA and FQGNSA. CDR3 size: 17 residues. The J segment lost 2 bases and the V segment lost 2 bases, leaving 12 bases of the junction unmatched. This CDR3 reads CASSLSLLAFQPYEQYF. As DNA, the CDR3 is TGTGCCAGCAGCTTAAGTTTACTAGCGTTCCAACCCTACGAGCAGTACTTC. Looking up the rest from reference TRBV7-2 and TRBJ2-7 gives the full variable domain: GAGVSQSPSNKVTEKGKDVELRCDPISGHTALYWYRQSLGQGLEFLIYFQGNSAPDKSGLPSDRFSAERTGGSVSTLTIQRTQQEDSAVYLCASSLSLLAFQPYEQYFGPGTRLTVT.

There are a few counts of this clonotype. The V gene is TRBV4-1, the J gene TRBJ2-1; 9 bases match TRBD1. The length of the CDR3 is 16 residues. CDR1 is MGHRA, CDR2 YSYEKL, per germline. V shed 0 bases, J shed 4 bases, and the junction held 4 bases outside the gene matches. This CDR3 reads CASSQDRTGVYNEQFF. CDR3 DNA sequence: TGCGCCAGCAGCCAAGATCGGACAGGGGTATACAATGAGCAGTTCTTC.

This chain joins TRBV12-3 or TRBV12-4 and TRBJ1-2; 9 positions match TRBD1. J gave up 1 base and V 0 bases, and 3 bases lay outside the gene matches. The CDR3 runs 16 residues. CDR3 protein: CASSLAGTGINYGYTF. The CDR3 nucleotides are TGTGCCAGCAGTTTAGCCGGGACAGGGATTAACTATGGCTACACCTTC.

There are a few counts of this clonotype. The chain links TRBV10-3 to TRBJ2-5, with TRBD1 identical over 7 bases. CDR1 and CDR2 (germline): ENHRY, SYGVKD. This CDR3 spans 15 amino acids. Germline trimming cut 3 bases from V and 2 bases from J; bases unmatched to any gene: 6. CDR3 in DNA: TGTGCCATCAGTGATCCAGGGGGTCTACAAGAGACCCAGTACTTC. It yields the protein CAISDPGGLQETQYF.